Presented here are 5 T cell receptor beta chains from one specimen sequenced in a study of cytomegalovirus exposure and HLA in healthy donors. Amplification used 60 Vbeta primers and 13 Jbeta primers. Sequencing was performed with immunoSEQ multiplex PCR; in TCRdb, only in-frame clones are kept and a portion is missing. Of approximately 170,000 clones in the sample, roughly 84% are singletons; the top ten hold about 1.6%. The sequencing sample was made of PBMCs. Receptor source: a male donor in good health and CMV-seronegative.

The genes are TRBV7-3 and TRBJ1-1, with 8 bases matching TRBD1. The junction had 10 bases not matched to a gene; V was cut back by 3 bases and J by 1 base. The CDR3 consists of 17 residues. Germline CDR1 is SGHTA and CDR2 is FQGTGA. The CDR3 region is CASSLPRTGGGNTEAFF. DNA of the CDR3: TGTGCCAGCAGCTTGCCCCGAACAGGGGGAGGGAACACTGAAGCTTTCTTT. The whole variable domain, filled in from reference TRBV7-3 and TRBJ1-1, reads GAGVSQTPSNKVTEKGKYVELRCDPISGHTALYWYRQSLGQGPEFLIYFQGTGAADDSGLPNDRFFAVRPEGSVSTLKIQRTERGDSAVYLCASSLPRTGGGNTEAFFGQGTRLTVV.

This clone appeared a single time. This chain's CDR3 is CASSPVEGLVATNEKLFF. In nucleotides, the CDR3 is TGTGCCAGCAGTCCAGTGGAGGGTTTAGTTGCAACTAATGAAAAACTGTTTTTT. The gene calls are TRBV28 and TRBJ1-4; D is uncertain. The CDR3 has 18 residues. Trimming pared 5 bases from V and 0 bases from J, leaving 19 bases between. Germline loops: CDR1 MDHEN, CDR2 SYDVKM.

This rearrangement joins TRBV19 to TRBJ2-6, with 9 nucleotides matching TRBD1. V lost 7 bases, J lost 0 bases, and 16 bases stayed unmatched. The germline gives CDR1 LNHDA, CDR2 SQIVND (reference sequence). The CDR3 consists of 20 residues. The CDR3 nucleotides are TGTGCCAGTAAACGACAGGGGGTATCTAGCGGATCCTCTGGGGCCAACGTCCTGACTTTC. Amino acid sequence: CASKRQGVSSGSSGANVLTF.

This chain joins TRBV2 and TRBJ1-2; D uncertain. The CDR3 totals 14 residues. The V gene lost 5 bases and the J gene lost 4 bases, with 14 bases spanning the gap. Germline V gene data show CDR1 as SNHLY and CDR2 as FYNNEI. CDR3 residues: CASSSLDTTYGYTF. The CDR3 DNA follows: TGTGCCAGCAGTTCCCTTGACACAACCTATGGCTACACCTTC.

This chain links TRBV19 with TRBJ1-1; perhaps TRBD1 as D (6 bases). This CDR3 region has 16 residues. Looked up from germline, CDR1 is LNHDA and CDR2 is SQIVND (reference sequence). The ends were cut back, 7 bases at V and 4 bases at J, with 22 bases in the middle. This CDR3 is CASIQLQGRGVTEAFF. The CDR3 DNA reads as TGTGCCAGTATCCAGCTACAGGGCCGAGGTGTCACTGAAGCTTTCTTT.